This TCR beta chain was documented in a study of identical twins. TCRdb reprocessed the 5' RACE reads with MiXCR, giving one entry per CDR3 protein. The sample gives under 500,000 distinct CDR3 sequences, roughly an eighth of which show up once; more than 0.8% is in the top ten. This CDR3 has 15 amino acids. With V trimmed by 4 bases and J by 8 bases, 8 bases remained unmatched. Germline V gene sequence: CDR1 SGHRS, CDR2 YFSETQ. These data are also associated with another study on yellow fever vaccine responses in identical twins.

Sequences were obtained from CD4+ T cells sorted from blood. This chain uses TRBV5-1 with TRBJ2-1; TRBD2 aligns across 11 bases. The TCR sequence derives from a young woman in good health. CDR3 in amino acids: CASSPTSGRFDEQFF. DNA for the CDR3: TGCGCCAGCAGCCCTACTAGCGGGAGATTTGATGAGCAGTTCTTC.